The entry that follows covers one TCR beta chain sequence. Antigen specificity is unknown. These data originate in a study of cytomegalovirus exposure and HLA in healthy donors. About the study: Early released data had tens of millions of unique TCRs, all coming from HLA-typed donors.

Study-wide points: In a later analysis, TCR beta V- and J-gene trimming showed a link to a missense DCLRE1C variant. For cytomegalovirus status, the classifier reportedly gave diagnoses with high specificity and sensitivity.

Trimming took off 0 bases at V and 3 bases at J, with 13 bases between the two ends. The CDR3 spans 16 residues. CDR1 is SGHKS and CDR2 is YYEKEE in the germline V gene (reference sequence). PCR used 60 Vbeta primers and 13 Jbeta primers. Sequencing was performed with immunoSEQ multiplex PCR; in TCRdb, only in-frame clones are kept and a portion is missing. The sample holds 100,000 to 150,000 clones; under 85% are singletons and the top ten take more than 1.5%. The V gene is TRBV5-5, the J gene TRBJ2-1; tentatively, D is TRBD2 (7 bases). Sample: PBMCs. This clonotype was obtained from a boy younger than 18 in good health and CMV-seronegative. CDR3 DNA sequence: TGTGCCAGCAGCTTGGAGGGGGGGCGATTCTACAATGAGCAGTTCTTC. Translating it yields CASSLEGGRFYNEQFF. The full variable domain, in which reference TRBV5-5 and TRBJ2-1 provide the parts outside the CDR3, is DAGVTQSPTHLIKTRGQQVTLRCSPISGHKSVSWYQQVLGQGPQFIFQYYEKEERGRGNFPDRFSARQFPNYSSELNVNALLLGDSALYLCASSLEGGRFYNEQFFGPGTRLTVL.